The 5 T cell receptor beta chains given below trace back to one sample, sequenced in a study of siplizumab effects on memory and regulatory T cells. Repertoires were generated with immunoSEQ multiplex PCR, while TCRdb's copy carries only in-frame clones and drops some. The data contain more than 85,000 clones, approximately 92% of them singletons. Sequencing input: CD4+ T cells sorted from blood. All receptors derive from a human donor in good health.

This clone was counted once. The rearrangement links TRBV29-1 to TRBJ1-4, with 11 bases matching TRBD1. Germline V gene data show CDR1 as SQVTM and CDR2 as ANQGSEA. CDR3 length: 12 residues. V gave up 6 bases and J gave up 6 bases; unmatched junction bases: 0. CDR3 nucleotide sequence: TGCAGCGTGGGACAGGGGGATGAAAAACTGTTTTTT. This codes for CSVGQGDEKLFF. Full variable domain (missing parts from reference TRBV29-1 and TRBJ1-4): SAVISQKPSRDICQRGTSLTIQCQVDSQVTMMFWYRQQPGQSLTLIATANQGSEATYESGFVIDKFPISRPNLTFSTLTVSNMSPEDSSIYLCSVGQGDEKLFFGSGTQLSVL.

The chain recombines TRBV6-5 with TRBJ2-7, with TRBD1 identical over 9 bases. Germline CDR1 is MNHEY and CDR2 is SVGAGI. This CDR3 has 15 amino acids. Trimming removed 1 base from V and 5 bases from J; junction bases left unmatched: 6. CDR3 nucleotide sequence: TGTGCCAGCAGTTACTACAGGGGGCGCGGGGACGAGCAGTACTTC. Translation: CASSYYRGRGDEQYF.

The V and J genes are TRBV7-2 and TRBJ2-7; maybe TRBD1 (5 bases). The CDR3 extends over 14 amino acids. Germline values: CDR1 SGHTA, CDR2 FQGNSA. V lost 2 bases and J 1 base, leaving 9 bases between the germline ends. The CDR3 spells CASSLPTDSYEQYF. DNA for the CDR3: TGTGCCAGCAGCTTACCGACAGATTCCTACGAGCAGTACTTC. The full variable domain, in which reference TRBV7-2 and TRBJ2-7 provide the parts outside the CDR3, is GAGVSQSPSNKVTEKGKDVELRCDPISGHTALYWYRQSLGQGLEFLIYFQGNSAPDKSGLPSDRFSAERTGGSVSTLTIQRTQQEDSAVYLCASSLPTDSYEQYFGPGTRLTVT.

This clone has a single count. The gene calls are TRBV7-2 and TRBJ1-5; D is unclear. The CDR3 covers 14 residues. The V and J ends lost 6 bases and 3 bases respectively, with 12 bases between them. Germline V lookup: CDR1 SGHTA, CDR2 FQGNSA. This CDR3 is CASSPRALNQPQHF. The CDR3 nucleotides are TGTGCCAGCAGTCCGCGGGCCCTCAATCAGCCCCAGCATTTT.

The chain employs TRBV5-1 and TRBJ2-1, with D unclear. The germline gives CDR1 SGHRS, CDR2 YFSETQ. V lost 1 base to trimming and J lost 0 bases, with 5 bases between them. CDR3 length: 14 amino acids. The CDR3 DNA follows: TGCGCCAGCAGCTTGAGCAGCTCCTACAATGAGCAGTTCTTC. This encodes CASSLSSSYNEQFF. The full variable domain, completed using reference TRBV5-1 and TRBJ2-1, is KAGVTQTPRYLIKTRGQQVTLSCSPISGHRSVSWYQQTPGQGLQFLFEYFSETQRNKGNFPGRFSGRQFSNSRSEMNVSTLELGDSALYLCASSLSSSYNEQFFGPGTRLTVL.